This T cell receptor beta chain comes out of a study of post-analysis software for immune sequencing data. Germline V gives CDR1 SGDLS, CDR2 YYNGEE. V lost 4 bases to trimming and J lost 4 bases; unmatched junction nucleotides: 8. This CDR3 region has 16 residues. Concerning this clonotype itself: Its specificity is unknown.

Whole-study findings and limits: Included in a set of a few TRBV segments more frequent in patients than controls were TRBV5-6, TRBV5-1 and TRBV20-1.

The TCR beta cDNA libraries contained unique molecular identifiers. In TCRdb, the PCR reads were re-called with MiXCR into one record per CDR3 protein. The sample gives under 900,000 distinct CDR3 sequences, around 53% of which show up once; approximately 4.5% is in the top ten. The origin of this receptor is a girl aged 5 to 17 with multiple sclerosis. The V and J genes are TRBV9 and TRBJ2-1, with 10 bases matching TRBD2. Source material: blood. The CDR3 sequence: CASSPRPSGSYNEQFF. The CDR3 DNA reads as TGTGCCAGCAGCCCCCGCCCTAGCGGGAGTTACAATGAGCAGTTCTTC.